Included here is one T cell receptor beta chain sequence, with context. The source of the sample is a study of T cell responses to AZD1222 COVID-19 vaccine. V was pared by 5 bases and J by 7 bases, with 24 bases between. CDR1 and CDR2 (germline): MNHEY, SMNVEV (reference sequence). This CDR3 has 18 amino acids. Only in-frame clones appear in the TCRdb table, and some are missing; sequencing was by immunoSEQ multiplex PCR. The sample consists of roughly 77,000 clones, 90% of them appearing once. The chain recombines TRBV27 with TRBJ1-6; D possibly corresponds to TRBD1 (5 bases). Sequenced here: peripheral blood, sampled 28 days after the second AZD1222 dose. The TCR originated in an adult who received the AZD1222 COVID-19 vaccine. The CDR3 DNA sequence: TGTGCCAGCAGTCCTATGGGGGTTATAGAGTGGGGCAATTCACCCCTCCACTTT. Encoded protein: CASSPMGVIEWGNSPLHF.